This section outlines one T cell receptor (beta chain) sequence together with its context. Germline V lookup: CDR1 SGHDT, CDR2 YYEEEE. The CDR3 length is 15 residues. The ends lost 4 bases at V and 3 bases at J; junction bases unmatched: 9. In the original analysis: Amplifying reference gene primers gave estimates of nucleated cell counts. Clones were sequenced by immunoSEQ multiplex PCR, and TCRdb holds only the in-frame ones, with some missing. The V and J calls and clone size come from that table; D and trimming were worked out from the DNA. This sample yields 350,000 or so clones, of which about 87% are seen a single time; approximately 1.8% belongs to the top ten. The data are from a study of blood T cell repertoires in COVID-19. Study background: Sites across the United States, Italy and Spain contributed samples from acute and convalescent COVID-19.

The gene calls are TRBV5-6 and TRBJ2-7; 8 bases agree with TRBD1. The source is a woman aged 25-40 years with COVID-19, enrolled during active disease. Specimen: peripheral blood. The CDR3 DNA reads TGTGCCAGCAGCCTATTTGGACAGGGTCTCTACGAGCAGTACTTC. Encoded protein: CASSLFGQGLYEQYF.